These 17 T cell receptor beta chains originate from one sample sequenced in a study of CD4+ T cells in melanoma. This table comes from immunoSEQ multiplex PCR, and its TCRdb copy is limited to in-frame clones, with some not included. The sample shows over 130,000 clones, around nine tenths of them seen only once. These TCRs come from a human donor with melanoma.

The chain joins TRBV18 to TRBJ2-5; 7 bases map to TRBD1. Germline CDR1 and CDR2: KGHSH and LQKENI. The V segment lost 5 bases and the J segment 5 bases; nucleotides outside the gene matches: 5. The CDR3 spans 13 residues. The CDR3 region has the DNA TGTGCCAGCTCAGGGGACAGACTGGAGACCCAGTACTTC. Translating gives CASSGDRLETQYF.

V and J are TRBV29-1 and TRBJ2-5; a possible D gene is TRBD2 (6 bases). V lost 7 bases, J lost 5 bases, and 20 bases lay in between. The CDR3 consists of 14 residues. Germline assignment: CDR1 SQVTM and CDR2 ANQGSEA. CDR3: CSAGTPSAGETQYF. The CDR3 coding sequence is TGCAGCGCTGGGACCCCCTCGGCGGGGGAGACCCAGTACTTC.

The chain joins TRBV5-4 to TRBJ1-2; 8 positions match TRBD1. Germline values: CDR1 SGHNT, CDR2 YYREEE (reference sequence). This CDR3 is built from 16 residues. The V gene end was trimmed by 0 bases and the J gene end by 4 bases; junction bases not matched to a gene: 8. The CDR3 spells CASSLASGTGVYGYTF. CDR3 sequence (DNA): TGTGCCAGCAGCTTGGCGAGCGGGACAGGAGTCTATGGCTACACCTTC.

The rearrangement links TRBV19 to TRBJ2-1; D is ambiguous. Germline lookup yields CDR1 LNHDA and CDR2 SQIVND (reference sequence). With 3 bases removed from V and 5 bases from J, the gap between germline ends came to 11 bases. This CDR3 spans 14 amino acids. The CDR3 loop is CASSISVQNNEQFF. CDR3 coding DNA: TGTGCCAGTAGTATTTCAGTACAGAACAATGAGCAGTTCTTC.

This sequence joins TRBV27 and TRBJ2-4; TRBD1 agrees at 7 bases. J gave up 16 bases and V 5 bases, and 20 bases lay outside the gene matches. CDR1 is MNHEY, CDR2 SMNVEV, per germline (reference sequence). The CDR3 has 15 residues. This CDR3 reads CASSTSGQFPRARYF. CDR3 nucleotide sequence: TGTGCCAGCAGTACCTCGGGACAGTTCCCCAGGGCACGATACTTC.

This chain uses TRBV7-2 with TRBJ1-6; TRBD1 agrees at 7 bases. The CDR3 runs 15 residues. The germline gives CDR1 SGHTA, CDR2 FQGNSA. The V gene end was trimmed by 1 base and the J gene end by 7 bases; junction bases not matched to a gene: 4. As DNA, the CDR3 is TGTGCCAGCAGCTTAGAGGGACAGTCAAATTCACCCCTCCACTTT. Its translation: CASSLEGQSNSPLHF.

The V gene is TRBV19, the J gene TRBJ2-3; D is possibly TRBD1 (6 bases). Looked up from germline, CDR1 is LNHDA and CDR2 is SQIVND (reference sequence). Trimming left V 1 base short and J 0 bases short, with 14 bases between. The CDR3 runs to 17 residues. The CDR3 reads CASSIAGTRLSTDTQYF. The CDR3 nucleotides are TGTGCCAGTAGTATAGCCGGGACACGACTCAGCACAGATACGCAGTATTTT.

The gene calls are TRBV4-1 and TRBJ1-2; the match to TRBD1 covers 11 bases. Germline CDR1 is MGHRA and CDR2 is YSYEKL. The V segment lost 0 bases and the J segment 14 bases; nucleotides outside the gene matches: 11. The CDR3 extends over 15 amino acids. The CDR3: CASSQDRIGTGGQTF. In DNA, the CDR3 is TGCGCCAGCAGCCAAGACAGAATAGGGACAGGGGGGCAGACCTTC.

The rearrangement links TRBV7-2 to TRBJ2-7, with D tentatively TRBD1 (6 bases). Trimming took off 2 bases at V and 7 bases at J, with 12 bases between the two ends. Germline values: CDR1 SGHTA, CDR2 FQGNSA. This CDR3 has 13 residues. The CDR3 reads CASSLKGVTEQYF. CDR3 bases: TGTGCCAGCAGCTTAAAGGGGGTTACGGAGCAGTACTTC.

CDR3 bases: TGTGCCAGCAGCTTAGTGGGGCAAGGGCCCCAGCATTTT. Protein: CASSLVGQGPQHF. The rearrangement joins TRBV7-9 to TRBJ1-5, with D perhaps matching TRBD1 (5 bases). Germline V gene sequence: CDR1 SEHNR, CDR2 FQNEAQ (reference sequence). Trimming took off 1 base at V and 9 bases at J, with 10 bases between the two ends. The CDR3 has 13 residues. Drawing the rest from reference TRBV7-9 and TRBJ1-5, the complete variable domain is DTGVSQNPRHKITKRGQNVTFRCDPISEHNRLYWYRQTLGQGPEFLTYFQNEAQLEKSRLLSDRFSAERPKGSFSTLEIQRTEQGDSAMYLCASSLVGQGPQHFGDGTRLSIL.

The genes are TRBV7-9 and TRBJ1-1, with D unresolved. Germline-derived CDR1 and CDR2 are SEHNR and FQNEAQ (reference sequence). With 2 bases removed from V and 8 bases from J, the gap between germline ends came to 9 bases. This CDR3 has 12 residues. This chain's CDR3 is CASSLSPGEAFF. The CDR3 nucleotides read TGTGCCAGCAGCTTATCCCCGGGGGAAGCTTTCTTT.

The rearrangement joins TRBV7-9 to TRBJ1-1; D not resolved. Between the trimmed V and J ends, which lost 8 bases and 2 bases, there was a span of 15 bases. Germline CDR1 SEHNR, CDR2 FQNEAQ (reference sequence). The CDR3 is 14 residues long. CDR3 amino acids: CASGPDTRNTEAFF. Here the CDR3 DNA reads TGTGCCAGCGGGCCGGATACCAGAAACACTGAAGCTTTCTTT.

The chain joins TRBV14 to TRBJ1-6; no clear D gene. Germline CDR1 and CDR2: SGHDN and FVKESK. CDR3 length equals 13 residues. V was pared by 4 bases and J by 4 bases, with 5 bases between. CDR3 sequence reads: CASSPQYNSPLHF. In nucleotides, the CDR3 is TGTGCCAGCAGCCCGCAGTATAATTCACCCCTCCACTTT. The complete variable domain, with remaining parts taken from reference TRBV14 and TRBJ1-6, reads EAGVTQFPSHSVIEKGQTVTLRCDPISGHDNLYWYRRVMGKEIKFLLHFVKESKQDESGMPNNRFLAERTGGTYSTLKVQPAELEDSGVYFCASSPQYNSPLHFGNGTRLTVT.

The rearrangement uses TRBV7-3 and TRBJ2-3; D is perhaps TRBD1 or TRBD2 (5 bases each). Germline CDR1 SGHTA, CDR2 FQGTGA. V lost 1 base and J lost 14, with 22 bases in between. The CDR3 is 15 residues long. CDR3 amino acids: CASSLNRDDLGLLYF. The DNA of the CDR3 is TGTGCCAGCAGCTTAAATCGGGACGACCTTGGGCTCCTGTATTTT.

V usage is TRBV19 and J usage is TRBJ2-3, with 10 nucleotides matching TRBD2. The germline CDR1 and CDR2 sequences are LNHDA and SQIVND (reference sequence). After removal of 9 bases from V and 0 bases from J, the junction contained 3 bases not matched to a gene. This CDR3 has 14 residues. The CDR3 nucleotides read TGTGCCAGCGAGCGGGGGGGCAGCACAGATACGCAGTATTTT. Translation gives CASERGGSTDTQYF.

V is TRBV6-5 and J is TRBJ2-5; D is undetermined. Germline lookup yields CDR1 MNHEY and CDR2 SVGAGI. There are 11 residues in the CDR3. V lost 2 bases and J lost 4, with 2 bases in between. The CDR3 sequence: CASSYGETQYF. In nucleotides, the CDR3 is TGTGCCAGCAGTTACGGAGAGACCCAGTACTTC.

CDR3 sequence (DNA): TGTGCCAGCAGCCTCGAGGGATTCACTGAAGCTTTCTTT. This sequence encodes CASSLEGFTEAFF. The V gene is TRBV5-4, the J gene TRBJ1-1; D is undetermined. Trimming shortened V by 4 bases and J by 4 bases, and 11 bases separated the two germline ends. CDR1 SGHNT and CDR2 YYREEE come from the germline V gene (reference sequence). The CDR3 is made up of 13 amino acids.